This T cell receptor beta chain came from a study of T cell clones after liver transplantation. On the study more broadly: A pre-transplant mixed lymphocyte reaction with TCRbeta sequencing defined graft-donor-reactive clones followed in post-transplant blood.

Repertoires were generated with immunoSEQ multiplex PCR, while TCRdb's copy carries only in-frame clones and drops some. The sample has tens of thousands of clones, 80% to 95% seen once. Germline CDR1 is SGHAT and CDR2 is FQNNGV. This CDR3 spans 15 amino acids. Trimming took off 3 bases at V and 0 bases at J, with 9 bases between the two ends. The V gene is TRBV11-2, the J gene TRBJ1-3; D is uncertain. The source of this sequence is a human patient who received a liver transplant. The graft donor may have given rise to some T cells. The material sequenced was CD4+ T cells from blood, taken roughly 26 months after liver transplant. The CDR3 region has the DNA TGTGCCAGCAGCTTTTCAGCTACCTCTGGAAACACCATATATTTT. Translating gives CASSFSATSGNTIYF.